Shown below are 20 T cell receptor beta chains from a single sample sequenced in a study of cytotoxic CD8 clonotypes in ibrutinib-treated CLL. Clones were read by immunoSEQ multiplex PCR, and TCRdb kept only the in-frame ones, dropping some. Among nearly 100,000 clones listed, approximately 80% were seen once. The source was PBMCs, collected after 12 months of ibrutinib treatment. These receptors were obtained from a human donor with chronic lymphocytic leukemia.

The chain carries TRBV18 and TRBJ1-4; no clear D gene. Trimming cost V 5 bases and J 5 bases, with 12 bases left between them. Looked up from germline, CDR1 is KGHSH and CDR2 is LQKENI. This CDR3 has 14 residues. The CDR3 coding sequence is TGTGCCAGCTCAGGGTTGGTCCAGAATGAAAAACTGTTTTTT. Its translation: CASSGLVQNEKLFF.

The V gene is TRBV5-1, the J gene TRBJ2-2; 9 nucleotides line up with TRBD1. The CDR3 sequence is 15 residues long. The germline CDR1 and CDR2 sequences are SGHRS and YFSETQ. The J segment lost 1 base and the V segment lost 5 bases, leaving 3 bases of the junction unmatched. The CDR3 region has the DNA TGCGCCAGCAGTCGGGGACAGGGGAACACCGGGGAGCTGTTTTTT. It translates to CASSRGQGNTGELFF.

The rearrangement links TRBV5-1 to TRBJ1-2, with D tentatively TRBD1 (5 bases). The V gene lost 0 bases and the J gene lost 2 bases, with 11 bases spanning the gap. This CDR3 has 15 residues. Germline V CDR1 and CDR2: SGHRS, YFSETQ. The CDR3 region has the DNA TGCGCCAGCAGCTTGGTTGGGGGATCCAACTATGGCTACACCTTC. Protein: CASSLVGGSNYGYTF.

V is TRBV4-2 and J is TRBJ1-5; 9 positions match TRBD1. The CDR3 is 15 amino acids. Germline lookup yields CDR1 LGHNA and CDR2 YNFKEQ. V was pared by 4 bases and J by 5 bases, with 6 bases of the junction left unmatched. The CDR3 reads CASSRRTGEDQPQHF. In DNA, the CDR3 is TGTGCCAGCAGCCGCCGGACAGGGGAGGATCAGCCCCAGCATTTT.

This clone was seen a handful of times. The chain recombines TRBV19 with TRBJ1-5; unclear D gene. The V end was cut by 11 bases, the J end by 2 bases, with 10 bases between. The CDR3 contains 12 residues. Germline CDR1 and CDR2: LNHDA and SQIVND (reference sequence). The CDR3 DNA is TGTGCCGCGGGTTTAGGCAATCAGCCCCAGCATTTT. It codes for CAAGLGNQPQHF.

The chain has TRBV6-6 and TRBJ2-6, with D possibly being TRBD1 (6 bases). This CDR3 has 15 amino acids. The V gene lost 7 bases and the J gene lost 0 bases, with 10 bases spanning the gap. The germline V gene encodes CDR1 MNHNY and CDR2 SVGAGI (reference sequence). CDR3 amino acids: CASIRGFSGANVLTF. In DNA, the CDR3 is TGTGCCAGCATCAGGGGCTTCTCTGGGGCCAACGTCCTGACTTTC.

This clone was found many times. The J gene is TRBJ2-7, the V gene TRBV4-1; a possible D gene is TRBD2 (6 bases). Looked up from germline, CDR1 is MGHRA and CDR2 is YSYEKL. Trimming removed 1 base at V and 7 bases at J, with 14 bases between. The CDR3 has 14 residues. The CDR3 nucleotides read TGCGCCAGCAGCCAAGTTGGGTCGGGGGAGGAGCAGTACTTC. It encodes CASSQVGSGEEQYF.

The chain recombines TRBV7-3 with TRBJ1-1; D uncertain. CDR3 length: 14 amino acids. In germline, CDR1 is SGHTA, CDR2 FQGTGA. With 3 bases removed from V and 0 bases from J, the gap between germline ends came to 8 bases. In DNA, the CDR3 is TGTGCCAGCAGCTTCGGGGTGGTGAACACTGAAGCTTTCTTT. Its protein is CASSFGVVNTEAFF. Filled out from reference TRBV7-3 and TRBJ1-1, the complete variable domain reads GAGVSQTPSNKVTEKGKYVELRCDPISGHTALYWYRQSLGQGPEFLIYFQGTGAADDSGLPNDRFFAVRPEGSVSTLKIQRTERGDSAVYLCASSFGVVNTEAFFGQGTRLTVV.

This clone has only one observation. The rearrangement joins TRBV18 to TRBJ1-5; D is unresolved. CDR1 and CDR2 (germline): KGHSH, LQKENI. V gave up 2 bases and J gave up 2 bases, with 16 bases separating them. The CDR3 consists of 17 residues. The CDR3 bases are TGTGCCAGCTCACCAGCGGCCGGGGATCCGGGCAATCAGCCCCAGCATTTT. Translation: CASSPAAGDPGNQPQHF.

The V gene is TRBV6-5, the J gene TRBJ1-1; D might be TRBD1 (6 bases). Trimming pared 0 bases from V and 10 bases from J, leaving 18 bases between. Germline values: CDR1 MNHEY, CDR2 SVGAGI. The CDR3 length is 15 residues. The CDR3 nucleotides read TGTGCCAGCAGTTACTCGAGCACTGGGGGCTTAACAGCTTTCTTT. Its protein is CASSYSSTGGLTAFF.

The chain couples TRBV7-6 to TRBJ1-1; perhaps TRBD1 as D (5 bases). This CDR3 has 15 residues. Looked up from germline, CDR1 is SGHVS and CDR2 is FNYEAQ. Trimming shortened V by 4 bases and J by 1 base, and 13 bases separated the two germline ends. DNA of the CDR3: TGTGCCAGCAGCTGGCATGGGGGGAAGAACACTGAAGCTTTCTTT. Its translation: CASSWHGGKNTEAFF.

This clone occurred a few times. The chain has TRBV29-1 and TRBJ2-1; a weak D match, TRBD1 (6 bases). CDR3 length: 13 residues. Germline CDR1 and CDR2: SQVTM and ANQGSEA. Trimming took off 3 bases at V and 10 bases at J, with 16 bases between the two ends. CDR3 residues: CSVEVGAYGEQFF. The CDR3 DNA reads TGCAGCGTTGAGGTGGGGGCCTATGGCGAGCAGTTCTTC.

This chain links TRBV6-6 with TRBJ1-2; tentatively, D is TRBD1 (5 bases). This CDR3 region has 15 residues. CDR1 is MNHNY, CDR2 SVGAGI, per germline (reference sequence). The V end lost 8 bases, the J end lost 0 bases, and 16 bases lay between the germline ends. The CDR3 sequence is CASRGGELANYGYTF. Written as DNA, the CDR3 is TGTGCCAGCCGCGGGGGAGAATTAGCTAACTATGGCTACACCTTC.

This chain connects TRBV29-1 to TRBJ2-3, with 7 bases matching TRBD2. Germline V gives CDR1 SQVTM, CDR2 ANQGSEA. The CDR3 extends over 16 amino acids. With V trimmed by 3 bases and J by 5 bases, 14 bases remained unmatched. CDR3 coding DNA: TGCAGCGTTGAGGGGAGAGGGAGGGTTGATAGAGATACGCAGTATTTT. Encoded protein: CSVEGRGRVDRDTQYF.

The CDR3 DNA follows: TGTGCCAGCTCACCATCGGGACAGGGGTTGTGGACTGAAGCTTTCTTT. It translates to CASSPSGQGLWTEAFF. V is TRBV18 and J is TRBJ1-1; 10 nucleotides align to TRBD1. Germline V gene data show CDR1 as KGHSH and CDR2 as LQKENI. The CDR3 consists of 16 residues. V shed 2 bases, J shed 5 bases, and the junction held 8 bases outside the gene matches.

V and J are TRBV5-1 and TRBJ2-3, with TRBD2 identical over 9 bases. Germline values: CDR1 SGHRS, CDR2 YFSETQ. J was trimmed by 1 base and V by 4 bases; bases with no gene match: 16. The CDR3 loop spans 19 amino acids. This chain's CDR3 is CASSTSPVRGGSGTDTQYF. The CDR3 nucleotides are TGCGCCAGCAGCACGAGCCCCGTGCGGGGGGGCTCTGGCACAGATACGCAGTATTTT.

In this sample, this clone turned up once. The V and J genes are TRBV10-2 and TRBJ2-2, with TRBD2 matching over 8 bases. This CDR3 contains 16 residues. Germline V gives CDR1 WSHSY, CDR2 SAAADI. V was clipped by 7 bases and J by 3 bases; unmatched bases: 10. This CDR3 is CASTGGGLSHTGELFF. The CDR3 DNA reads TGCGCCAGCACGGGCGGGGGGCTATCTCACACCGGGGAGCTGTTTTTT.

The CDR3 region is CASSLDRETYEQYF. The CDR3 region has the DNA TGTGCCAGCAGCTTGGACAGGGAGACCTACGAGCAGTACTTC. The rearrangement joins TRBV11-3 to TRBJ2-7; 8 bases line up with TRBD1. With 3 bases clipped from V and 2 bases from J, the junction kept 3 bases outside the gene matches. Germline V gene data show CDR1 as SGHNT and CDR2 as YENEEA. The CDR3 contains 14 residues. Based on the CDR3 plus reference TRBV11-3 and TRBJ2-7, the full variable domain is EAGVVQSPRYKIIEKKQPVAFWCNPISGHNTLYWYLQNLGQGPELLIRYENEEAVDDSQLPKDRFSAERLKGVDSTLKIQPAELGDSAVYLCASSLDRETYEQYFGPGTRLTVT.

As DNA, the CDR3 is TGTGCCGGTCGGCAGGGGACCTACGAGCAGTACTTC. Protein: CAGRQGTYEQYF. This rearrangement joins TRBV6-1 to TRBJ2-7, with D possibly TRBD1 on 6 matching bases. The ends were cut back, 11 bases at V and 2 bases at J, with 13 bases in the middle. This CDR3 has 12 residues. Per germline, CDR1 MNHNS and CDR2 SASEGT.

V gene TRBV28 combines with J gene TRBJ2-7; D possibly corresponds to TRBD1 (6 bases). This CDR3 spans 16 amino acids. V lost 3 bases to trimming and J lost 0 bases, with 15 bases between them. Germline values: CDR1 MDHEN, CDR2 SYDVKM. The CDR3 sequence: CASSLARGAISYEQYF. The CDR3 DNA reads TGTGCCAGCAGTTTGGCCAGGGGCGCGATCTCCTACGAGCAGTACTTC.